The clone carrying this T cell receptor (beta chain) was detected only a few times. The trim removed 2 bases at V and 2 bases at J, leaving 13 bases unmatched. The germline gives CDR1 SGHTA, CDR2 FQGNSA. The length of the CDR3 is 18 residues. Data came from immunoSEQ multiplex PCR; TCRdb stores just in-frame clones and leaves some out. The sample lists roughly 65,000 clones, about four fifths seen once, with around 2.3% in the top ten. The sample comes from a study of OX40 agonist ivuxolimab in advanced cancers. The V call is TRBV7-2, the J call TRBJ1-1; 8 bases are shared with TRBD1. The source of this sequence is an adult with an advanced solid tumor such as melanoma, head and neck, liver or kidney cancer. The source was CD4+ or CD8+ T cells sorted from blood, collected in a trial of the OX40 agonist ivuxolimab. The CDR3: CASSLMSPGGQGNTEAFF. In DNA, the CDR3 is TGTGCCAGCAGCTTAATGTCTCCGGGCGGACAGGGCAACACTGAAGCTTTCTTT.